Included here is one T cell receptor beta chain sequence, with context. V shed 4 bases and J shed 8 bases, with 13 bases lying between them. The germline V gene encodes CDR1 SGDLS and CDR2 YYNGEE. CDR3 length equals 14 residues. The sample originates from a study of control samples from healthy donors and cancer patients. Using immunoSEQ multiplex PCR, the repertoire was profiled, and TCRdb retains in-frame clones only, with some absent. In the table there are about 160,000 clones, just under 95% of which are singletons. The sample comprised blood. This TCR was recovered from a woman aged 40-49 years in good health. The chain recombines TRBV9 with TRBJ1-6; D possibly corresponds to TRBD1 (5 bases). The CDR3 DNA is TGTGCCAGCAGCCGCCTTGGGGCAGATTCACCCCTCCACTTT. It yields the protein CASSRLGADSPLHF.